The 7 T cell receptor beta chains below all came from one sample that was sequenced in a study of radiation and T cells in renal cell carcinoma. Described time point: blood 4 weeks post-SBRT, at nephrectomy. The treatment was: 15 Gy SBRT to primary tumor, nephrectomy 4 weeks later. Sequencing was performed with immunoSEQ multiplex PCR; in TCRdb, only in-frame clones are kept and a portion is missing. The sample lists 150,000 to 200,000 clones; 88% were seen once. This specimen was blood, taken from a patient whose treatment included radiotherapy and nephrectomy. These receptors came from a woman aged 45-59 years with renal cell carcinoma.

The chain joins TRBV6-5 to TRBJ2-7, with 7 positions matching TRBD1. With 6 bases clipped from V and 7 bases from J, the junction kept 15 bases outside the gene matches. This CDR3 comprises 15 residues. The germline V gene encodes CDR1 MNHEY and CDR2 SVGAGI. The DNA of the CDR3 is TGTGCCAGCAGCAAACAGGGGACCGGGATGGGGGAGCAGTACTTC. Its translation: CASSKQGTGMGEQYF.

The CDR3 coding sequence is TGTGCCAGCAGCCAAGCGGGGGCCAAAAACATTCAGTACTTC. Translated: CASSQAGAKNIQYF. This chain joins TRBV4-2 and TRBJ2-4; tentatively, D is TRBD2 (5 bases). The V gene lost 1 base and the J gene lost 1 base, with 5 bases spanning the gap. This CDR3 has 14 amino acids. Germline V lookup: CDR1 LGHNA, CDR2 YNFKEQ.

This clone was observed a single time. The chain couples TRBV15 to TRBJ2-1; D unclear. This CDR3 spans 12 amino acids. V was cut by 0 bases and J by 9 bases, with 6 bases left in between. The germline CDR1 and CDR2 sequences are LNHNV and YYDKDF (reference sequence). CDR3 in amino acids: CATSREGFEQFF. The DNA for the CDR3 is TGTGCCACCAGCAGAGAAGGGTTTGAGCAGTTCTTC. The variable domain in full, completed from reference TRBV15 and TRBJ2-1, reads DAMVIQNPRYQVTQFGKPVTLSCSQTLNHNVMYWYQQKSSQAPKLLFHYYDKDFNNEADTPDNFQSRRPNTSFCFLDIRSPGLGDTAMYLCATSREGFEQFFGPGTRLTVL.

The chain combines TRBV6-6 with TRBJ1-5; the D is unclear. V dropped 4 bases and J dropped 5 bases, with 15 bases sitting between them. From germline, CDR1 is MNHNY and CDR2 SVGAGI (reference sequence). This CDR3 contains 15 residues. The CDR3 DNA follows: TGTGCCAGCAGTTTAATCGGATGGTTCGATCAGCCCCAGCATTTT. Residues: CASSLIGWFDQPQHF.

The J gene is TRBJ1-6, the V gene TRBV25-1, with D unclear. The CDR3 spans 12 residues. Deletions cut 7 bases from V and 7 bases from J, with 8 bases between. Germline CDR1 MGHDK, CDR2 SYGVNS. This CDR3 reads CASKMGNSPLHF. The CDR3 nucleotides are TGTGCCAGCAAAATGGGGAATTCACCCCTCCACTTT.

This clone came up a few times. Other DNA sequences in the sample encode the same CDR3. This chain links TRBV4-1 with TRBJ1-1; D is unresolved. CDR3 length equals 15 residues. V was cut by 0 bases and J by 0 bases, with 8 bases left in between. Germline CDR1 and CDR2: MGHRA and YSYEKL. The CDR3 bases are TGCGCCAGCAGCCAAGATCCAGGCATGAACACTGAAGCTTTCTTT. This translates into CASSQDPGMNTEAFF.

The CDR3 coding sequence is TGTGCCAGCAGGGAACAGGGGACGGCCTACGAGCAGTACTTC. Protein sequence: CASREQGTAYEQYF. V is TRBV28 and J is TRBJ2-7; TRBD1 agrees at 7 bases. There are 14 residues in the CDR3. With V trimmed by 6 bases and J by 2 bases, 7 bases remained unmatched. Germline CDR1 and CDR2: MDHEN and SYDVKM.